This T cell receptor beta chain was recorded in a study of identical twins. Notes on the study in general: The study reached conclusions through statistical analysis that was cross-sectional, not following the same donors. Invariant cells of the MAIT and iNKT types might have partly distorted the zero-insertion analyses.

This clonotype has ten or more counts. The antigen is undetermined. A universal primer site came from template switching; cDNA carried unique molecular identifiers. TCRdb re-called the 5' RACE reads with MiXCR, one entry per CDR3 protein. The data show fewer than 500,000 distinct CDR3 sequences, around 15% seen once. These data were likewise used in another study, on yellow fever vaccine responses in identical twins. That work adds: It has been reported that, in twins, the vaccine T cell response seemed partly convergent and partly personalized.

The TCR comes from a woman aged 18 to 35 in good health. The sequenced material came from CD4+ T cells sorted from blood.

CDR3: CASSPDRPHTGELFF. The CDR3 region has the DNA TGCGCCAGCAGTCCGGACAGGCCCCACACCGGGGAGCTGTTTTTT. V and J are TRBV5-1 and TRBJ2-2; 7 bases fit TRBD1. This CDR3 spans 15 amino acids. The germline gives CDR1 SGHRS, CDR2 YFSETQ. After removal of 5 bases from V and 3 bases from J, the junction contained 7 bases not matched to a gene.